The clone carrying this T cell receptor (beta chain) was found many times. The sample comes from a study of early T cells in non-severe SARS-CoV-2 infection. Study-wide background: Sequencing of bulk RNA from unsorted whole blood was done, without chain pairing.

There are 18 residues in the CDR3. Individual cDNA molecules were tagged with unique molecular identifiers. TCRdb re-derived calls from the 5' RACE reads in MiXCR, one entry per CDR3 protein. The data hold about 35,000 distinct CDR3 sequences, with roughly 5.7% observed a single time. This rearrangement joins TRBV21-1 to TRBJ2-1; the table calls TRBD1, which could not be checked here. TRBV21-1 is a pseudogene locus. Sequenced sample: whole blood. The clonotype comes from an adult who was a healthcare worker with PCR-confirmed SARS-CoV-2 infection or an uninfected control (not recorded which). CDR3 residues: CASSKSLPRDRSYNEQFF. In DNA form, the CDR3 reads TGTGCCAGCAGCAAAAGTCTCCCCCGGGACCGCTCCTACAATGAGCAGTTCTTC.